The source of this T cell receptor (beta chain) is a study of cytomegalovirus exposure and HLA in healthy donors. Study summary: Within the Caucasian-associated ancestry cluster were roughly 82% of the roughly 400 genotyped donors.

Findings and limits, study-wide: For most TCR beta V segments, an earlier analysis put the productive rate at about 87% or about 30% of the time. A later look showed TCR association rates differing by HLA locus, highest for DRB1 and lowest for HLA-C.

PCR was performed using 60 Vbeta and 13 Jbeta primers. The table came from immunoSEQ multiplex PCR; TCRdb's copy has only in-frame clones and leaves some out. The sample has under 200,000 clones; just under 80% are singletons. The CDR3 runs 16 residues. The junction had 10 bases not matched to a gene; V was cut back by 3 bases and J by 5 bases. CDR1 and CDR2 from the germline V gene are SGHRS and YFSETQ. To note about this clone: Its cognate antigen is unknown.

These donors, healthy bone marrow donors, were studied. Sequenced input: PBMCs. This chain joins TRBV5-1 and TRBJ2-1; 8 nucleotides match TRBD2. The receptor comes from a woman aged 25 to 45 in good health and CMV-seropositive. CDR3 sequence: CASSSGTGTRDNEQFF. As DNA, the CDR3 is TGCGCCAGCAGCTCCGGAACCGGGACTAGAGACAATGAGCAGTTCTTC.